What follows are 27 T cell receptor beta chains derived from one specimen sequenced in a study of shared clonotypes between healthy human individuals. Produced via immunoSEQ multiplex PCR; TCRdb's table is partial and in-frame only. The sample lists nearly 1,000,000 clones, less than 85% occurring once. The source material was memory CD4+ T cells sorted from blood. Subset reported: CD45RA-negative fraction. The receptors originated from a man between 18 and 35 years old in good health.

This clone was observed once. The V gene is TRBV29-1, the J gene TRBJ2-5, with 8 bases fitting TRBD2. The J call may be mistaken, given a closer DNA end match to TRBJ2-7. This CDR3 has 13 amino acids. The V gene's germline CDR1 is SQVTM and CDR2 ANQGSEA. The CDR3 sequence: CSVEEAGGYEQYF. The DNA of the CDR3 is TGCAGCGTTGAAGAGGCGGGGGGTTACGAGCAGTACTTC.

The V gene is TRBV28, the J gene TRBJ2-7; 7 positions match TRBD1. The CDR3 has 13 residues. V gave up 6 bases and J gave up 3 bases; unmatched junction bases: 5. Germline CDR1 is MDHEN and CDR2 is SYDVKM. CDR3 sequence reads: CASRSGTVYEQYF. CDR3 DNA: TGTGCCAGCAGATCCGGGACAGTCTACGAGCAGTACTTC.

This clone was seen more than once but under ten times. The sample has other DNA sequences that encode this CDR3 too. The chain links TRBV28 to TRBJ2-2; a weak D match, TRBD2 (6 bases). Trimming removed 3 bases from V and 1 base from J, with 9 bases in between. The germline gives CDR1 MDHEN, CDR2 SYDVKM. The CDR3 has 15 amino acids. This CDR3 reads CASSLGRGNTGELFF. Here the CDR3 DNA reads TGTGCCAGCAGTTTGGGGCGGGGGAACACCGGGGAGCTGTTTTTT.

The gene calls are TRBV6-5 and TRBJ1-6, with D perhaps matching TRBD1 (5 bases). CDR3 size: 14 residues. V lost 7 bases, J lost 6 bases, and 13 bases lay in between. Germline V lookup: CDR1 MNHEY, CDR2 SVGAGI. CDR3 protein: CASMKGQSNSPLHF. The CDR3 DNA reads as TGTGCCAGCATGAAGGGGCAGAGTAATTCACCCCTCCACTTT.

This clone has only a few counts. One end of the junction varies from germline; a read error may be responsible. The V and J genes are TRBV27 and TRBJ1-2; TRBD1 agrees at 8 bases. The CDR3 spans 15 residues. Germline V gene data show CDR1 as MNHEY and CDR2 as SMNVEV (reference sequence). The CDR3 region is CASSLYQGAYYGYTF. The CDR3 DNA reads TGTGCCAGTAGTTTATACCAGGGGGCGTACTATGGCTACACCTTC.

The chain employs TRBV2 and TRBJ2-7; D perhaps matches TRBD1 (5 bases). The length of the CDR3 is 13 residues. Trimming took off 3 bases at V and 6 bases at J, with 12 bases between the two ends. CDR1 and CDR2 (germline): SNHLY, FYNNEI. The CDR3: CASSEIARVEQYF. CDR3 nucleotides: TGTGCCAGCAGTGAGATTGCCAGGGTCGAGCAGTACTTC. Together with reference TRBV2 and TRBJ2-7, the CDR3 gives the full variable domain: EPEVTQTPSHQVTQMGQEVILRCVPISNHLYFYWYRQILGQKVEFLVSFYNNEISEKSEIFDDQFSVERPDGSNFTLKIRSTKLEDSAMYFCASSEIARVEQYFGPGTRLTVT.

Comment on this clone: This clone may be a read error of a much larger clone one base away. V gene TRBV7-8 combines with J gene TRBJ2-7; weak D call: TRBD2 (5 bases). Trimming removed 1 base from V and 7 bases from J, with 8 bases in between. Per germline, CDR1 SGHVS and CDR2 FQNEAQ. The CDR3 consists of 12 residues. CDR3 DNA: TGTGCCAGCAGCTTAGACGCGGGTGAGCAGTACTTC. This sequence encodes CASSLDAGEQYF.

V and J are TRBV18 and TRBJ1-4, with D perhaps TRBD1 (6 bases). Germline V gene lookup returns CDR1 KGHSH and CDR2 LQKENI. The CDR3 consists of 16 residues. V was shortened by 1 base and J by 8 bases, with 17 bases between the two germline ends. In DNA form, the CDR3 reads TGTGCCAGCTCACCACGGTTACAGGGCAGCCGCGAAAAACTGTTTTTT. Translation: CASSPRLQGSREKLFF.

V gene TRBV6-1 combines with J gene TRBJ2-4; D remains unclear. V was trimmed by 2 bases and J by 11 bases, leaving 13 bases between them. Germline V gene sequence: CDR1 MNHNS, CDR2 SASEGT. The CDR3 is 13 residues long. Here the CDR3 DNA reads TGTGCCAGCAGTGAAAATTTCTCGGGCCTTCAGTACTTC. Translation: CASSENFSGLQYF.

The genes are TRBV2 and TRBJ2-7, with D possibly being TRBD1 (6 bases). The CDR3 totals 14 residues. Germline V gives CDR1 SNHLY, CDR2 FYNNEI. The germline V and J ends were trimmed by 10 bases and 0 bases, with 16 bases remaining between them. DNA of the CDR3: TGTGCCACCCACAGGGAGAGGAGCTCCTACGAGCAGTACTTC. Protein sequence: CATHRERSSYEQYF.

The rearrangement joins TRBV2 to TRBJ1-1; D not certain. The CDR3 covers 11 residues. Trimming took 8 bases from V and 1 from J, leaving 5 bases between them. Looked up from germline, CDR1 is SNHLY and CDR2 is FYNNEI. The CDR3: CASAWNTEAFF. CDR3 nucleotide sequence: TGTGCCAGCGCCTGGAACACTGAAGCTTTCTTT.

This clone occurred a few times. Other DNA sequences of this sample code for an identical CDR3. The V gene is TRBV18, the J gene TRBJ1-2, with TRBD1 matching over 7 bases. The trim removed 5 bases at V and 6 bases at J, leaving 6 bases unmatched. Germline values: CDR1 KGHSH, CDR2 LQKENI. The CDR3 spans 13 residues. The CDR3 is CASSRGQGDGYTF. CDR3 DNA sequence: TGTGCCAGCTCAAGAGGGCAGGGGGATGGCTACACCTTC. The whole variable domain, remainder taken from reference TRBV18 and TRBJ1-2, is NAGVMQNPRHLVRRRGQEARLRCSPMKGHSHVYWYRQLPEEGLKFMVYLQKENIIDESGMPKERFSAEFPKEGPSILRIQQVVRGDSAAYFCASSRGQGDGYTFGSGTRLTVV.

This chain links TRBV6-4 with TRBJ2-7; no reliable D call. The ends were cut back, 6 bases at V and 2 bases at J, with 11 bases in the middle. CDR1 and CDR2 (germline): MRHNA, SNTAGT. CDR3 length: 13 amino acids. In nucleotides, the CDR3 is TGTGCCAGCAGCTTAGACGTCGCCTACGAGCAGTACTTC. Translating gives CASSLDVAYEQYF.

This chain joins TRBV2 and TRBJ2-3; 7 bases are a match to TRBD1. With V trimmed by 6 bases and J by 3 bases, 3 bases remained unmatched. Looked up from germline, CDR1 is SNHLY and CDR2 is FYNNEI. The CDR3 has 13 residues. The CDR3 protein is CASSQQGTDTQYF. As DNA, the CDR3 is TGTGCCAGCAGCCAACAGGGGACAGATACGCAGTATTTT.

This chain links TRBV6-4 with TRBJ2-3, with D possibly TRBD1 on 6 matching bases. Looked up from germline, CDR1 is MRHNA and CDR2 is SNTAGT. CDR3 size: 15 residues. The germline V and J ends were trimmed by 5 bases and 0 bases, with 12 bases remaining between them. This CDR3 reads CASSQQGSSTDTQYF. The CDR3 nucleotides are TGTGCCAGCAGTCAACAGGGATCTAGCACAGATACGCAGTATTTT.

The J gene is TRBJ2-7, the V gene TRBV4-1; 11 bases map to TRBD2. Germline-derived CDR1 and CDR2 are MGHRA and YSYEKL. The V gene end was trimmed by 0 bases and the J gene end by 5 bases; junction bases not matched to a gene: 6. The CDR3 loop spans 16 amino acids. As DNA, the CDR3 is TGCGCCAGCAGCCAAGAAACTAGCGGGAGAGCCCACGAGCAGTACTTC. This codes for CASSQETSGRAHEQYF.

The CDR3 coding sequence is TGTGCCAGCAGCTTACGGGAGGGGACGACCTATGGCTACACCTTC. Protein product: CASSLREGTTYGYTF. The chain has TRBV7-8 and TRBJ1-2, with D perhaps matching TRBD1 (5 bases). The CDR3 runs 15 residues. Per the germline V gene, CDR1 is SGHVS and CDR2 is FQNEAQ. Trimming cost V 2 bases and J 4 bases, with 14 bases left between them.

The rearrangement links TRBV11-2 to TRBJ2-5; D remains unclear. The V end lost 2 bases, the J end lost 1 base, and 11 bases lay between the germline ends. CDR3 length: 15 amino acids. CDR1 is SGHAT, CDR2 FQNNGV, per germline. As DNA, the CDR3 is TGTGCCAGCAGCTTAAGATCAGGTACCCAAGAGACCCAGTACTTC. It encodes CASSLRSGTQETQYF.

Worth noting for this clone: This sample includes further DNA sequences coding for the same CDR3. The chain recombines TRBV5-1 with TRBJ1-1, with 8 bases identical to TRBD1. The germline V gene has CDR1 SGHRS and CDR2 YFSETQ. Unmatched junction bases numbered 4, after V lost 2 bases and J lost 1 base. The CDR3 is made up of 15 amino acids. The CDR3 nucleotides are TGCGCCAGCAGCTTAGGCGGACAGGGGAACACTGAAGCTTTCTTT. Residues: CASSLGGQGNTEAFF.

The chain uses TRBV28 and TRBJ1-2; D remains ambiguous. The CDR3 is 16 amino acids. With 4 bases removed from V and 4 bases from J, the gap between germline ends came to 19 bases. Germline values: CDR1 MDHEN, CDR2 SYDVKM. CDR3 DNA: TGTGCCAGCAGTTCCCCCCGCTATCGCGCCCCCTATGGCTACACCTTC. Translation: CASSSPRYRAPYGYTF.

This chain links TRBV7-6 with TRBJ1-5, with a weak D call TRBD1 (5 bases). The CDR3 has 13 residues. Germline V CDR1 and CDR2: SGHVS, FNYEAQ. Trimming cost V 0 bases and J 6 bases, with 6 bases left between them. The CDR3 here is CASSLAGTQPQHF. The CDR3 coding sequence is TGTGCCAGCAGCTTAGCGGGGACTCAGCCCCAGCATTTT. Based on the CDR3 plus reference TRBV7-6 and TRBJ1-5, the full variable domain is GAGVSQSPRYKVTKRGQDVALRCDPISGHVSLYWYRQALGQGPEFLTYFNYEAQQDKSGLPNDRFSAERPEGSISTLTIQRTEQRDSAMYRCASSLAGTQPQHFGDGTRLSIL.

This clone occurred a few times. The genes are TRBV28 and TRBJ1-2; D not resolved. Germline V gene lookup returns CDR1 MDHEN and CDR2 SYDVKM. The CDR3 is 14 amino acids. Trimming shortened V by 3 bases and J by 4 bases, and 12 bases separated the two germline ends. The CDR3 protein is CASSFPGSSYGYTF. The CDR3 nucleotides read TGTGCCAGCAGTTTCCCCGGCTCCTCCTATGGCTACACCTTC.

The table lists this clone with a few counts. This chain links TRBV10-3 with TRBJ2-7; no definite D call. The CDR3 runs to 11 residues. Trimming left V 7 bases short and J 5 bases short, with 9 bases between. Germline assignment: CDR1 ENHRY and CDR2 SYGVKD. CDR3 DNA sequence: TGTGCCATCACCGCAGGTAACGAGCAGTACTTC. This gives the protein CAITAGNEQYF.

The chain combines TRBV7-6 with TRBJ2-5; D gene unclear. This CDR3 is built from 15 residues. Trimming left V 5 bases short and J 2 bases short, with 15 bases between. Germline V lookup: CDR1 SGHVS, CDR2 FNYEAQ. This chain's CDR3 is CASSRSRTDQETQYF. CDR3 DNA: TGTGCCAGCAGCCGATCCAGGACGGATCAAGAGACCCAGTACTTC.

The J gene is TRBJ2-7, the V gene TRBV27; TRBD2 aligns across 8 bases. Germline values: CDR1 MNHEY, CDR2 SMNVEV (reference sequence). Losses at the gene ends were 5 bases for V and 7 bases for J; bases not matched to a gene: 16. This CDR3 has 16 amino acids. In DNA, the CDR3 is TGTGCCAGCAGTACCTCCGGAGCGGGGGCGCGGGGTGAGCAGTACTTC. Amino acid sequence: CASSTSGAGARGEQYF.

This clone was observed a few times. Other DNA sequences in this specimen translate into the identical CDR3. The rearrangement joins TRBV15 to TRBJ1-1; D is undetermined. The CDR3 sequence is 14 residues long. The germline V and J ends were trimmed by 0 bases and 1 base, with 6 bases remaining between them. Per the germline V gene, CDR1 is LNHNV and CDR2 is YYDKDF (reference sequence). CDR3 nucleotide sequence: TGTGCCACCAGCAGAGATCGGAAGAACACTGAAGCTTTCTTT. Protein product: CATSRDRKNTEAFF.

The DNA for the CDR3 is TGTGCCATCAGTGAGTCAGTTGCGGGCGGTGAAGCTTTCTTT. This sequence encodes CAISESVAGGEAFF. V and J are TRBV10-3 and TRBJ1-1; D is unclear. Trimming removed 0 bases from V and 7 bases from J, with 12 bases in between. The CDR3 has 14 amino acids. Germline values: CDR1 ENHRY, CDR2 SYGVKD.